The clone carrying this TCR beta chain has a count of ten or more. The V end was cut by 3 bases, the J end by 2 bases, with 11 bases between. This CDR3 is 14 amino acids long. TCRdb reprocessed the 5' RACE reads via MiXCR and lists one record per CDR3 protein. This table holds about 32,000 distinct CDR3 sequences, roughly a quarter found once. The sample taken for sequencing was memory CD4+ T cells sorted from blood. The subset: memory CD4+ T cells, CD4+CD45RO+CD25-. The sequence came from a female donor with breast cancer. The V and J genes are TRBV12-3 or TRBV12-4 and TRBJ2-7; D unresolved. The CDR3 protein is CASSFGQAAYEQYF. The CDR3 DNA is TGTGCCAGCAGTTTTGGTCAGGCCGCCTACGAGCAGTACTTC.